This T cell receptor beta chain was retrieved from a study of T cells in Graves' hyperthyroidism and ophthalmopathy. Study-level results: A 13 V-J signature model discriminated ophthalmopathy versus stable hyperthyroidism. Most clonotypes expanded in thyroid above 0.001 were likewise present in blood.

V lost 5 bases and J 4 bases, leaving 12 bases between the germline ends. Germline values: CDR1 SGHTA, CDR2 FQGTGA. This CDR3 has 13 amino acids. These patients, aged 18 to 65, had recently diagnosed hyperthyroidism lasting under 2 months. Lactation, pregnancy, other autoimmune disease or uncontrolled infection led to exclusion of patients. The sample holds many counts of this clonotype. Its antigen is undetermined. The investigators amplified TCR beta CDR3 regions from RNA transcripts. First-round RT-PCR with HTBI primers amplified the TCR CDR3 region. One entry per CDR3 protein, called by TCRdb with MiXCR from the multiplex PCR reads. The sample contains around 500,000 distinct CDR3 sequences, approximately 15% of which appear only once.

Source material: blood. The rearrangement uses TRBV7-3 and TRBJ2-7; D may be TRBD1 (5 bases). This TCR came from a woman aged 18-30 years with Graves' hyperthyroidism. CDR3 in DNA: TGTGCCAGCAGCCCATTCCAGGGTTACGAGCAGTACTTC. Protein product: CASSPFQGYEQYF.